This is a list of T cell receptor beta chains from one sample in a study of early T cells in non-severe SARS-CoV-2 infection. TCRdb ran MiXCR on the 5' RACE reads and lists one entry per CDR3 protein. The top ten hold less than 5% of the sample, which has under 85,000 distinct CDR3 sequences, roughly 14% seen once. Sequencing was performed on whole blood, taken at baseline. These receptors came from an adult who was a healthcare worker with PCR-confirmed SARS-CoV-2 infection or an uninfected control (not recorded which). Each CDR3 is given with its conserved first and last residue. The order of the fields is D gene, clone size, J gene, V gene, CDR3 protein, CDR3 DNA. A D gene is named only where the DNA matches it firmly. The size field is filled for only some rows; it gives once, few, many or a size class.

. | many | TRBJ2-1 | TRBV6-1 | CASSEAGDPPNEQFF | TGTGCCAGCAGTGAAGCGGGAGACCCTCCCAATGAGCAGTTCTTC
TRBD2 | few | TRBJ2-7 | TRBV29-1 | CSARRGAGGDYEQYF | TGCAGCGCCCGAAGAGGGGCGGGAGGGGACTACGAGCAGTACTTC
. | . | TRBJ1-1 | TRBV20-1 | CSAAPRITGAEAFF | TGCAGTGCTGCCCCAAGAATAACAGGCGCTGAAGCTTTCTTT
TRBD1 | few | TRBJ2-5 | TRBV4-1 | CASSQVQGDQETQYF | TGCGCCAGCAGCCAAGTACAGGGGGACCAAGAGACCCAGTACTTC
TRBD1 | . | TRBJ1-4 | TRBV2 | CASRAQGAQYEKLFF | TGTGCCAGCAGGGCTCAGGGGGCGCAATATGAAAAACTGTTTTTT
TRBD2 | few | TRBJ2-5 | TRBV14 | CASNGLAGLQETQYF | TGTGCCAGCAATGGGCTAGCGGGACTCCAAGAGACCCAGTACTTC
. | many | TRBJ1-5 | TRBV7-8 | CASSLAQGPLGSQHF | TGTGCCAGCAGCTTAGCGCAAGGGCCCCTTGGGTCCCAGCATTTT
TRBD2 | few | TRBJ2-1 | TRBV2 | CASSVASGNEQFF | TGTGCCAGCAGTGTGGCTAGCGGGAATGAGCAGTTCTTC
TRBD2 | many | TRBJ2-1 | TRBV20-1 | CSAPYRASGRVEQFF | TGCAGTGCGCCTTACAGGGCTAGCGGGAGAGTTGAGCAGTTCTTC
TRBD2 | many | TRBJ2-7 | TRBV20-1 | CSAEPSGSYEQYF | TGCAGTGCTGAACCTAGCGGGAGCTACGAGCAGTACTTC
. | many | TRBJ1-2 | TRBV7-6 | CASSLGGHRDGYTF | TGTGCCAGCAGCTTAGGGGGGCACAGGGATGGCTACACCTTC
. | few | TRBJ2-2 | TRBV11-2 | CASSSPVGVNTGELFF | TGTGCCAGCAGCTCTCCTGTGGGGGTGAACACCGGGGAGCTGTTTTTT
TRBD1 | many | TRBJ1-4 | TRBV7-2 | CASSPEGAFATNEKLFF | TGTGCCAGCAGCCCAGAGGGGGCGTTCGCTACTAATGAAAAACTGTTTTTT
. | many | TRBJ1-1 | TRBV7-7 | CASSRSTNTEAFF | TGTGCCAGCAGCCGCTCGACTAACACTGAAGCTTTCTTT
TRBD2 | . | TRBJ2-3 | TRBV28 | CASSFTGTSGRAVDTQYF | TGTGCCAGCAGTTTCACCGGGACTAGCGGGAGGGCCGTAGATACGCAGTATTTT
. | . | TRBJ2-7 | TRBV4-2 | CASSFRDGPYEQYF | TGTGCCAGCAGCTTCCGGGACGGGCCCTACGAGCAGTACTTC
. | few | TRBJ1-1 | TRBV5-4 | CASRLTGNTEAFF | TGTGCCAGCAGACTGACAGGGAACACTGAAGCTTTCTTT